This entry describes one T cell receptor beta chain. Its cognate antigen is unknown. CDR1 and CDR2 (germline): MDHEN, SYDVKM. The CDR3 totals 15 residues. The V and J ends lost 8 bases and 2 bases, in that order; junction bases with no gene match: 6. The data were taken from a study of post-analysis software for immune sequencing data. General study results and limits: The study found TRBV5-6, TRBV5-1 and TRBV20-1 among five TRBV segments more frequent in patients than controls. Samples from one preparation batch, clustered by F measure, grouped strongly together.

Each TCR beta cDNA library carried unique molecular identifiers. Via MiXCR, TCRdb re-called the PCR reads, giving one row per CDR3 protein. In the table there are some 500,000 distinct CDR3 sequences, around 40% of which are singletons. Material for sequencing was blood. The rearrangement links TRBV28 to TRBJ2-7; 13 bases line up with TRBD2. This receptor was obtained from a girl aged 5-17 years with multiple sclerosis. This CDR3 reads CASGTLAGGPYEQYF. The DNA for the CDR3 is TGTGCCAGCGGGACACTAGCGGGAGGGCCCTACGAGCAGTACTTC.